The rows below give T cell receptor beta chains drawn from one sample of a study of response to subunit inactivated influenza vaccine. TCRdb passed the RT-PCR reads through MiXCR, listing each CDR3 protein once. The data show about 530,000 distinct CDR3 sequences, over 9.5% seen once. The sequencing here drew on PBMCs from blood, taken on the day of vaccination. The source is a man aged 45-65 years who received an inactivated influenza vaccine. Both conserved end residues are part of each CDR3. The order of the fields is CDR3 DNA, CDR3 protein, D gene, V gene, clone size, J gene. D genes are given only for firm matches. Expanded clones get a size class; other rows say once, few or many, or leave the size out.

TGCGCCAGCAGGTACCGGGGTCCCTACGAGCAGTACTTC | CASRYRGPYEQYF | - | TRBV4-1 | few | TRBJ2-7
TGTGCCACCAGTCCCGGGACTTCCTACTACAATGAGCAGTTCTTC | CATSPGTSYYNEQFF | - | TRBV24-1 | few | TRBJ2-1
TGTGCCAGCAGCCAAGAGGGGACGGGTAGCTCTGGAAACACCATATATTTT | CASSQEGTGSSGNTIYF | - | TRBV4-2 | few | TRBJ1-3
TGTGCCAGCAGCAAAGGCGGGGGAGGGGGTCTAGGAAACGAGCAGTACTTC | CASSKGGGGGLGNEQYF | - | TRBV21-1 | - | TRBJ2-7
TGCAGTGCCTTAACAGGGGCTAACTACAATGAGCAGTTCTTC | CSALTGANYNEQFF | TRBD1 | TRBV20-1 | few | TRBJ2-1
TGTGCCAGCAGCCAACTAGCGGGAGTTTGGGAGACCCAGTACTTC | CASSQLAGVWETQYF | TRBD2 | TRBV7-2 | few | TRBJ2-5
TGTGCCAGCAGCGGACTACAGGGGCCTCAAGAGACCCAGTACTTC | CASSGLQGPQETQYF | TRBD1 | TRBV9 | - | TRBJ2-5
TGCAGTGCTAGAGTTCCGCTCCGAGGCACCGGGGAGCTGTTTTTT | CSARVPLRGTGELFF | - | TRBV20-1 | few | TRBJ2-2
TGTGCCAATGGACAGATGAACACTGAAGCTTTCTTT | CANGQMNTEAFF | - | TRBV7-9 | many | TRBJ1-1
TGTGCCAGCACCCCAAGCCAGTTCTACTCTGGGGCCAACGTCCTGACTTTC | CASTPSQFYSGANVLTF | - | TRBV6-1 | - | TRBJ2-6
TGTGCCACCAGCAGACGGACTAGCGGGTTCCAAGAGACCCAGTACTTC | CATSRRTSGFQETQYF | TRBD2 | TRBV15 | few | TRBJ2-5
TGTGCCAGCAGCCAAGTTCGCGGGAGAGGATCTGGGGCCAACGTCCTGACTTTC | CASSQVRGRGSGANVLTF | TRBD2 | TRBV3-1 | few | TRBJ2-6
TGTGCCAGCAGTAGGTCGCCCAGGGGAATCGAGTTCTTC | CASSRSPRGIEFF | - | TRBV28 | - | TRBJ2-1
TGCAGCGTGACCGACCCCATCGGTCCCTACGAGCAGTACTTC | CSVTDPIGPYEQYF | - | TRBV29-1 | many | TRBJ2-7
TGTGCCTGGAGTGGACGGAACTACGAGCAGTACTTC | CAWSGRNYEQYF | - | TRBV30 | - | TRBJ2-7
TGTGCCAGCCTCCTAGGACGGCTGAACACTGAAGCTTTCTTT | CASLLGRLNTEAFF | - | TRBV11-2 | - | TRBJ1-1
TGTGCCAGCAGCTTAGTAGAGGGGAAGAAAAACATTCAGTACTTC | CASSLVEGKKNIQYF | - | TRBV11-2 | few | TRBJ2-4
TGTGCCAGCAGTTTCGGGACAGGGAATCAGCCCCAGCATTTT | CASSFGTGNQPQHF | TRBD1 | TRBV27 | many | TRBJ1-5
TGTGCCAGCAGCCGGACGGCCGGGGAGCTGTTTTTT | CASSRTAGELFF | - | TRBV12-3/TRBV12-4 | many | TRBJ2-2
TGCAGTGCTACGACTAGCCCGGAGACCCAGTACTTC | CSATTSPETQYF | TRBD2 | TRBV20-1 | - | TRBJ2-5
TGTGCCAGCAGCTTAGTTCGGTCCGACAGGGGGTCTGAAAAACTGTTTTTT | CASSLVRSDRGSEKLFF | TRBD1 | TRBV11-2 | few | TRBJ1-4
TGCAGTGCTAGAGAATTTGCGGGGTACGAGCAGTACTTC | CSAREFAGYEQYF | - | TRBV20-1 | few | TRBJ2-7
TGTGCGGTGGGGGCCGGGGGATCCCAAGAGACCCAGTACTTC | CAVGAGGSQETQYF | - | TRBV12-3/TRBV12-4 | - | TRBJ2-5
TGTGCCAGCAGCATTTCGGACAGTAGCAATCAGCCCCAGCATTTT | CASSISDSSNQPQHF | - | TRBV7-9 | - | TRBJ1-5
TGTGCCAGCAGGCCCGGCAGGGGTGGAACTGAAGCTTTCTTT | CASRPGRGGTEAFF | - | TRBV7-2 | - | TRBJ1-1
TGCAGTGCTAAGCCGTTGGCGGGGGGAGGCACAGATACGCAGTATTTT | CSAKPLAGGGTDTQYF | TRBD2 | TRBV20-1 | few | TRBJ2-3
TGCGCCAGCAGCTTGGCCCCCGGGACAATGAACACTGAAGCTTTCTTT | CASSLAPGTMNTEAFF | - | TRBV5-1 | few | TRBJ1-1
TGTGCCAGCAGCTTACAGGGGGGGCGACCCTCTGGCTACACCTTC | CASSLQGGRPSGYTF | TRBD1 | TRBV11-1 | few | TRBJ1-2
TGTGCCAGCAGCTCGGGCGGGGAGGGGCGAGAGACCCAGTACTTC | CASSSGGEGRETQYF | TRBD2 | TRBV4-2 | many | TRBJ2-5
TGTGCCAGCAGCTTAGGGGGGGGGAGGGACACCGGGGAGCTGTTTTTT | CASSLGGGRDTGELFF | TRBD2 | TRBV7-8 | - | TRBJ2-2
TGTGCCAGCAGCGTAGGGACAGGACTGTCCTACGAGCAGTACTTC | CASSVGTGLSYEQYF | TRBD1 | TRBV9 | many | TRBJ2-7
TGTGCCAGCGGCTCCAGGGGGGGGCGGAATTACAATGAGCAGTTCTTC | CASGSRGGRNYNEQFF | - | TRBV7-2 | few | TRBJ2-1
TGTGCCAGTAGCCCTGACCCCGTGGGAGTAGCGGGGACCTCCTACAATGAGCAGTTCTTC | CASSPDPVGVAGTSYNEQFF | TRBD2 | TRBV19 | - | TRBJ2-1
TGCGCCAGCAGCCAGCTTCTCAATGAGCAGTTCTTC | CASSQLLNEQFF | - | TRBV5-1 | - | TRBJ2-1
TGTGCCAGCACTAACTCCCGGGAGGAACTCTACAATGAGCAGTTCTTC | CASTNSREELYNEQFF | TRBD2 | TRBV6-2/TRBV6-3 | - | TRBJ2-1
TGCGCCAGCAGCCCACAACCGTCAAATGAAAAACTGTTTTTT | CASSPQPSNEKLFF | - | TRBV5-1 | many | TRBJ1-4
TGTGCCAGCAGCCAATCAGCAGTCGAGGGGCTAAAAACGGGGGATGAGCAGTTCTTC | CASSQSAVEGLKTGDEQFF | - | TRBV3-1 | once | TRBJ2-1
TGTGCCAGCAGCTTTACGGGGGCGAACCGCGAGCAGTTCTTC | CASSFTGANREQFF | - | TRBV7-2 | few | TRBJ2-1
TGTGCCAGCAGTCGGATAGGGGTTAGCACAGATACGCAGTATTTT | CASSRIGVSTDTQYF | - | TRBV27 | - | TRBJ2-3
TGTGCCAGCAGCCCGGTCGTGGAAAAACTGTTTTTT | CASSPVVEKLFF | - | TRBV7-9 | few | TRBJ1-4
TGTGCCAGCAGCTTAGCGGGCCATTCTCGGACTGAAGCTTTCTTT | CASSLAGHSRTEAFF | - | TRBV5-5 | - | TRBJ1-1
TGTGCCAGCAGCTTAGGCGCCCAGAGGACCACAGATACGCAGTATTTT | CASSLGAQRTTDTQYF | - | TRBV11-2 | - | TRBJ2-3
TGTGCCAGCAGCTTGTACCGGGATAATAGCAATCAGCCCCAGCATTTT | CASSLYRDNSNQPQHF | - | TRBV5-5 | few | TRBJ1-5
TGTGCCAGCAGTTCTCCAGAATATAGCAATCAGCCCCAGCATTTT | CASSSPEYSNQPQHF | - | TRBV12-3/TRBV12-4 | many | TRBJ1-5
TGTGCCACCAGCAGAGACTTAGCGGGAGGGCCGGTTGAGCAGTTCTTC | CATSRDLAGGPVEQFF | TRBD2 | TRBV15 | - | TRBJ2-1